The rows below give T cell receptor beta chains drawn from one sample of a study of cytomegalovirus exposure and HLA in healthy donors. Generated by immunoSEQ multiplex PCR, the TCRdb table keeps only in-frame clones and is missing some. The sample lists 210,000 or so clones; about 89% were seen once. The sample taken for sequencing was PBMCs. All receptors derive from a young woman in good health and CMV-seronegative. Each CDR3 is given with its conserved first and last residue. The order of the fields is D gene, V gene, clone size, J gene, CDR3 protein, CDR3 DNA. A D gene is named only where the DNA matches it firmly. Clone size is not always given. Where it is, it says once, few, many or a class for expanded clones.

TRBD2,TRBV9,-,TRBJ2-1,CASSATSNNEQFF,TGTGCCAGCAGCGCGACTAGCAACAATGAGCAGTTCTTC
-,TRBV29-1,-,TRBJ2-2,CSVVIRGAPTGELFF,TGCAGCGTTGTCATACGGGGGGCCCCCACCGGGGAGCTGTTTTTT
TRBD1,TRBV7-9,-,TRBJ1-3,CASSPWTGTGNTIYF,TGTGCCAGCAGCCCCTGGACAGGGACTGGAAACACCATATATTTT
TRBD2,TRBV29-1,-,TRBJ2-3,CSVRLAGGDTQYF,TGCAGCGTTAGACTAGCGGGGGGAGATACGCAGTATTTT
-,TRBV5-6,-,TRBJ2-5,CASRIRTAGTQYF,TGTGCCAGCCGAATCAGGACGGCGGGGACCCAGTACTTC
-,TRBV19,once,TRBJ2-7,CASSAGIRYEQYF,TGTGCCAGTAGTGCAGGGATACGATACGAGCAGTACTTC
TRBD1,TRBV5-6,-,TRBJ1-5,CASSGTGDGTNQPQHF,TGTGCCAGCAGCGGAACAGGGGACGGGACAAATCAGCCCCAGCATTTT
TRBD1,TRBV11-3,-,TRBJ1-1,CASSLGGQGPTEAFF,TGTGCCAGCAGCTTAGGGGGACAGGGCCCCACTGAAGCTTTCTTT
TRBD1,TRBV7-6,-,TRBJ2-1,CASSLLYRGTYNEQFF,TGTGCCAGCAGCTTACTTTACAGGGGCACCTACAATGAGCAGTTCTTC
-,TRBV7-3,-,TRBJ2-5,CASSLSGSAETQYF,TGTGCCAGCAGCTTAAGTGGCAGCGCGGAGACCCAGTACTTC
TRBD1,TRBV5-4,-,TRBJ1-5,CASSLKSGGDGQPQHF,TGTGCCAGCAGCTTGAAATCAGGGGGCGATGGACAGCCCCAGCATTTT
TRBD2,TRBV5-4,-,TRBJ2-3,CASSFAGLAMGDTQYF,TGTGCCAGCAGCTTCGCTGGACTAGCGATGGGGGATACGCAGTATTTT
TRBD1,TRBV10-3,-,TRBJ1-2,CAISEWGQGPYGYTF,TGTGCCATCAGTGAGTGGGGACAGGGGCCCTATGGCTACACCTTC
-,TRBV1,-,TRBJ2-7,CTSPPPARPEQYF,TGCACCAGCCCCCCCCCGGCCAGGCCCGAGCAGTACTTC
TRBD2,TRBV9,-,TRBJ2-7,CASSVDGGTSYEQYF,TGTGCCAGCAGCGTAGACGGGGGGACTTCCTACGAGCAGTACTTC
TRBD2,TRBV5-1,-,TRBJ2-7,CASSFAGGTSYEQYF,TGCGCCAGCAGCTTTGCGGGGGGGACTTCCTACGAGCAGTACTTC
-,TRBV4-1,-,TRBJ1-4,CASSQVLRATNEKLFF,TGCGCCAGCAGCCAAGTCCTCAGGGCAACTAATGAAAAACTGTTTTTT
-,TRBV6-5,-,TRBJ1-5,CASSLQVNQPQHF,TGTGCCAGCAGTTTGCAGGTAAATCAGCCCCAGCATTTT
TRBD1,TRBV13,-,TRBJ1-2,CASSLGGTGGGYTF,TGTGCCAGCAGCTTAGGTGGGACAGGGGGTGGCTACACCTTC
TRBD2,TRBV4-2,-,TRBJ2-1,CASSQGALAGAQSSYNEQFF,TGTGCCAGCAGCCAGGGGGCACTAGCGGGGGCCCAAAGCTCCTACAATGAGCAGTTCTTC
TRBD1,TRBV27,-,TRBJ2-7,CASSLGKGQGGTYEQYF,TGTGCCAGCAGTTTAGGAAAGGGACAGGGGGGTACCTACGAGCAGTACTTC
-,TRBV15,-,TRBJ2-7,CATSRTEIYEQYF,TGTGCCACCAGCAGGACAGAGATCTACGAGCAGTACTTC
TRBD2,TRBV6-6,-,TRBJ2-1,CASSYSAGGPGNEQFF,TGTGCCAGCAGTTACTCCGCGGGGGGGCCAGGGAATGAGCAGTTCTTC
-,TRBV7-2,-,TRBJ2-2,CASSLMQDTGELFF,TGTGCCAGCAGCTTAATGCAGGACACCGGGGAGCTGTTTTTT
-,TRBV4-2,-,TRBJ1-2,CASSQEIGQGYYGYTF,TGTGCCAGCAGCCAAGAGATCGGGCAGGGGTACTATGGCTACACCTTC
-,TRBV27,-,TRBJ2-5,CASSLWPEGPRETQYF,TGTGCCAGCAGTTTATGGCCGGAGGGCCCTCGGGAGACCCAGTACTTC
TRBD1,TRBV6-4,-,TRBJ2-7,CAITRQGQFAYEQYF,TGTGCCATTACTCGACAGGGCCAATTTGCCTACGAGCAGTACTTC
TRBD1,TRBV4-3,-,TRBJ2-7,CASSPRDRDTEQYF,TGCGCCAGCAGCCCCCGGGACAGGGACACCGAGCAGTACTTC
-,TRBV7-6,once,TRBJ2-1,CASSSSGGSYNEQFF,TGTGCCAGTTCAAGTAGCGGAGGGTCCTACAATGAGCAGTTCTTC
TRBD1,TRBV11-1,-,TRBJ2-7,CASSLALGQITSYEQYF,TGTGCCAGCAGCTTAGCGCTGGGACAGATTACCTCCTACGAGCAGTACTTC
-,TRBV7-8,-,TRBJ1-1,CASSPTENTEAFF,TGTGCCAGCAGCCCGACAGAGAACACTGAAGCTTTCTTT
-,TRBV2,-,TRBJ1-5,CASSEGLSPFPNSNQPQHF,TGTGCCAGCAGTGAAGGCCTTTCCCCCTTCCCTAATAGCAATCAGCCCCAGCATTTT
TRBD1,TRBV11-2,-,TRBJ2-7,CASSFGQAYEQYF,TGTGCCAGCAGCTTTGGACAGGCCTACGAGCAGTACTTC